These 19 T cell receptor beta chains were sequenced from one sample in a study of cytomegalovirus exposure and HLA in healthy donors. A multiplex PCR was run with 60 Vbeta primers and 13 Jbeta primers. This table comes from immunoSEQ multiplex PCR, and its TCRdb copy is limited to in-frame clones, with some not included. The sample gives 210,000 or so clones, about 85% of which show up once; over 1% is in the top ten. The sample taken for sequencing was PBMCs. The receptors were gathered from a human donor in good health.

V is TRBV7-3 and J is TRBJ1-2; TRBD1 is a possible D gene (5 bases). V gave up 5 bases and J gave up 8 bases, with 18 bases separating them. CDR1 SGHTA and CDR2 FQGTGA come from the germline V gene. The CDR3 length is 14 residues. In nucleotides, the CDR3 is TGTGCCAGCAGCCTCGATCGGGGGGGGGAAGGCTACACCTTC. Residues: CASSLDRGGEGYTF. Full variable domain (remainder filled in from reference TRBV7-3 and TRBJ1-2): GAGVSQTPSNKVTEKGKYVELRCDPISGHTALYWYRQSLGQGPEFLIYFQGTGAADDSGLPNDRFFAVRPEGSVSTLKIQRTERGDSAVYLCASSLDRGGEGYTFGSGTRLTVV.

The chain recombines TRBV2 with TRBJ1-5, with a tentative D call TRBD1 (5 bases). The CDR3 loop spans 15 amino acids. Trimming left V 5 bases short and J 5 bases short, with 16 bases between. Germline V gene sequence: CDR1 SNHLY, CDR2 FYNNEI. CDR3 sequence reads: CASSIQQVWYQPQHF. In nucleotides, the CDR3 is TGTGCCAGCAGTATACAACAGGTTTGGTATCAGCCCCAGCATTTT.

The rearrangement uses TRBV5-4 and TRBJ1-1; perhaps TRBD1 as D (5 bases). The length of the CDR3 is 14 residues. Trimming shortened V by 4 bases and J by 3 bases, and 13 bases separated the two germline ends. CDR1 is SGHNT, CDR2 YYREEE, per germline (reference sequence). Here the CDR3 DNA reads TGTGCCAGCAGCGAGGACATAACCGACACTGAAGCTTTCTTT. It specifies CASSEDITDTEAFF. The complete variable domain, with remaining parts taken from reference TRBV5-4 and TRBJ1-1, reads ETGVTQSPTHLIKTRGQQVTLRCSSQSGHNTVSWYQQALGQGPQFIFQYYREEENGRGNFPPRFSGLQFPNYSSELNVNALELDDSALYLCASSEDITDTEAFFGQGTRLTVV.

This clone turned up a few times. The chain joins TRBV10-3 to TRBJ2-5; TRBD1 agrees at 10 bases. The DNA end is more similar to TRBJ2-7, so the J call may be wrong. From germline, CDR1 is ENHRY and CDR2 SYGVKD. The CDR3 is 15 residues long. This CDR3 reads CAISGRDRGAYEQYF. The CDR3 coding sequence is TGTGCCATCAGTGGGCGGGACAGGGGCGCCTACGAGCAGTACTTC.

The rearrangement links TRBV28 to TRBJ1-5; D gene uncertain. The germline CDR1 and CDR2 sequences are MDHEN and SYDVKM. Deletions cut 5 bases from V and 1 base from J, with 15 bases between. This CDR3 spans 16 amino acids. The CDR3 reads CASSNGLGNSNQPQHF. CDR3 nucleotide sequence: TGTGCCAGCAGTAATGGACTCGGTAACAGCAATCAGCCCCAGCATTTT.

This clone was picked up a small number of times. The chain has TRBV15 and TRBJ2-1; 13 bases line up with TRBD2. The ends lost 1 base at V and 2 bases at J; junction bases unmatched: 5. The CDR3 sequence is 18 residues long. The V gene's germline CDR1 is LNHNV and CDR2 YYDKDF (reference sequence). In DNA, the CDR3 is TGTGCCACCAGCAGAGGGACTAGCGGGAGAAGGACCTACAATGAGCAGTTCTTC. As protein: CATSRGTSGRRTYNEQFF.

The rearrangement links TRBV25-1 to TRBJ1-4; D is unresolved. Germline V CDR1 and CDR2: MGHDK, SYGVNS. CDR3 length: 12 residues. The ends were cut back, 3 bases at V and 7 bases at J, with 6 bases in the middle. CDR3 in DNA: TGTGCCAGCAGTGAGAACAGTGAAAAACTGTTTTTT. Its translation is CASSENSEKLFF.

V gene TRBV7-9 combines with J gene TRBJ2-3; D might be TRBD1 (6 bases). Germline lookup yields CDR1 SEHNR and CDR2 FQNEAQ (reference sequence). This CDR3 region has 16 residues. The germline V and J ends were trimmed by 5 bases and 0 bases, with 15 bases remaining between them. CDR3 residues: CASSLGASPSTDTQYF. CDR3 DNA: TGTGCCAGCAGCCTGGGGGCTAGCCCCAGCACAGATACGCAGTATTTT.

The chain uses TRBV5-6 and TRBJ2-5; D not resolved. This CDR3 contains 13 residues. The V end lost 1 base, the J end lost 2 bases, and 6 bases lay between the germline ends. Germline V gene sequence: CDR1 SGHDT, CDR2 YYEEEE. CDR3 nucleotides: TGTGCCAGCAGCTTGTATCCTCAAGAGACCCAGTACTTC. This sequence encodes CASSLYPQETQYF.

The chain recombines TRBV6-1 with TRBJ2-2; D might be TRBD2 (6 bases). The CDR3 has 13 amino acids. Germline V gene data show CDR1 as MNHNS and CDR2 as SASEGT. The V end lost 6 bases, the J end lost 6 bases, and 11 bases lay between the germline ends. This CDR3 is CASRDSGAGELFF. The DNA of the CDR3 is TGTGCCAGCAGGGATTCGGGGGCCGGGGAGCTGTTTTTT.

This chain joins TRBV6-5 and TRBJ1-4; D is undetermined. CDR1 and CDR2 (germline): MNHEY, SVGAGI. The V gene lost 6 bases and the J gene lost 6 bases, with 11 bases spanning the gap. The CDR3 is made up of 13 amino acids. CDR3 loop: CASSPREDEKLFF. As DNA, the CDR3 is TGTGCCAGCAGCCCCCGGGAGGATGAAAAACTGTTTTTT.

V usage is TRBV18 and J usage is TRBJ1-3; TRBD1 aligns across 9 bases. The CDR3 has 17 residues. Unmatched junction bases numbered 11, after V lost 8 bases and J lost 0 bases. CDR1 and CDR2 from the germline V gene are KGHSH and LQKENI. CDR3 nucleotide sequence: TGTGCCAGCCGAAAACGGGACAGGGACTCCTCTGGAAACACCATATATTTT. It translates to CASRKRDRDSSGNTIYF. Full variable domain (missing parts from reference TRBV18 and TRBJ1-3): NAGVMQNPRHLVRRRGQEARLRCSPMKGHSHVYWYRQLPEEGLKFMVYLQKENIIDESGMPKERFSAEFPKEGPSILRIQQVVRGDSAAYFCASRKRDRDSSGNTIYFGEGSWLTVV.

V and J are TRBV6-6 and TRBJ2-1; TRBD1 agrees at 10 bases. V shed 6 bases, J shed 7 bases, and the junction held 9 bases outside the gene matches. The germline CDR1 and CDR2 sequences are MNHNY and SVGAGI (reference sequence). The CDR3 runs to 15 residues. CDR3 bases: TGTGCCAGCAGCCCCGACAGGGGGCGGGTGAATGAGCAGTTCTTC. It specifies CASSPDRGRVNEQFF.

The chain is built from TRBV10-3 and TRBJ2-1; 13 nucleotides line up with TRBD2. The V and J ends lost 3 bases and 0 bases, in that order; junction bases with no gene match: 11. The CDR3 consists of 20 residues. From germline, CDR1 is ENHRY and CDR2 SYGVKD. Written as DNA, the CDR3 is TGTGCCATCAGTGAATCCCCGGGACTAGCGGGGTCAAGCTCCTACAATGAGCAGTTCTTC. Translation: CAISESPGLAGSSSYNEQFF.

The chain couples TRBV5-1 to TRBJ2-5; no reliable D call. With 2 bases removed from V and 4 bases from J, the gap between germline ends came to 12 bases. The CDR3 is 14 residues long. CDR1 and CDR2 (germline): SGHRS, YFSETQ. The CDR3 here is CASSFGLLTETQYF. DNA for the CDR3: TGCGCCAGCAGCTTTGGGCTATTGACAGAGACCCAGTACTTC. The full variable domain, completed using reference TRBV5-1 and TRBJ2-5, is KAGVTQTPRYLIKTRGQQVTLSCSPISGHRSVSWYQQTPGQGLQFLFEYFSETQRNKGNFPGRFSGRQFSNSRSEMNVSTLELGDSALYLCASSFGLLTETQYFGPGTRLLVL.

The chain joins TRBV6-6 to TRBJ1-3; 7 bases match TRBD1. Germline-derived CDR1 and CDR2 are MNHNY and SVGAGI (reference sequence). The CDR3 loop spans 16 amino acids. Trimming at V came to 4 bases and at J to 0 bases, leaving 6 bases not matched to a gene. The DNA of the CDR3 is TGTGCCAGCAGTTCCTCAGGGGGTAACTCTGGAAACACCATATATTTT. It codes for CASSSSGGNSGNTIYF.

CDR3 sequence: CASAFHGQETQYF. The CDR3 region has the DNA TGTGCCAGTGCGTTCCATGGCCAAGAGACCCAGTACTTC. The rearrangement links TRBV25-1 to TRBJ2-5; no clear D. The CDR3 length is 13 residues. Germline values: CDR1 MGHDK, CDR2 SYGVNS. The germline V and J ends were trimmed by 9 bases and 1 base, with 12 bases remaining between them.

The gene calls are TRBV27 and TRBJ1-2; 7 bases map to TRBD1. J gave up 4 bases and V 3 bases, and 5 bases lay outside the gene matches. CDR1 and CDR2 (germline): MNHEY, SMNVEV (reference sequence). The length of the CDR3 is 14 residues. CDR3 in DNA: TGTGCCAGCAGTTTTAGGGACAGCCGCTATGGCTACACCTTC. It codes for CASSFRDSRYGYTF.

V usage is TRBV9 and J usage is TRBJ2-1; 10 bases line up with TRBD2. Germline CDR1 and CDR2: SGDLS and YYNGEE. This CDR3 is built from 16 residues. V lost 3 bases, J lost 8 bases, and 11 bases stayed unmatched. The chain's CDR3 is CASSETPSGSFYEQFF. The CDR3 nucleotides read TGTGCCAGCAGCGAGACTCCTAGCGGGAGTTTCTATGAGCAGTTCTTC.